Following are 5 T cell receptor beta chains from one sample sequenced in a study of chemoradiotherapy in HPV16-positive cancers. The assay was immunoSEQ multiplex PCR, and TCRdb's table has in-frame clones only and misses some. The sample includes fewer than 9,500 clones, roughly 78% seen only once; the top ten take 8% to 9.5%. The specimen was obtained from a patient who underwent chemoradiotherapy. Source of these receptors: a human donor with HPV-associated anogenital cancer.

V gene TRBV5-8 combines with J gene TRBJ1-5, with D unresolved. CDR3 size: 14 residues. Germline CDR1 and CDR2: SGHTS and YDEGEE. The V and J ends lost 0 bases and 5 bases respectively, with 9 bases between them. The CDR3: CASSLVPGYQPQHF. CDR3 bases: TGTGCCAGCAGCTTGGTCCCGGGTTATCAGCCCCAGCATTTT.

The V gene is TRBV6-5, the J gene TRBJ2-2; 8 positions match TRBD2. This CDR3 has 14 amino acids. V was clipped by 4 bases and J by 5 bases; unmatched bases: 3. In germline, CDR1 is MNHEY, CDR2 SVGAGI. The CDR3 DNA reads TGTGCCAGCAGTTCAAGCGGGGGAACCGGGGAGCTGTTTTTT. As protein: CASSSSGGTGELFF.

This chain joins TRBV30 and TRBJ2-5, with unresolved D. The closer fit of TRBJ2-7 to the DNA end suggests the J call may be wrong. Germline CDR1 and CDR2: GTSNPN and SVGIG (reference sequence). The CDR3 consists of 11 residues. DNA for the CDR3: TGTGCCTGGAGTGTATATCCCGAGCAGTACTTC. Amino acid sequence: CAWSVYPEQYF.

The rearrangement uses TRBV4-2 and TRBJ2-5, with a possible D match to TRBD2 (5 bases). Germline CDR1 LGHNA, CDR2 YNFKEQ. Deletions cut 0 bases from V and 5 bases from J, with 16 bases between. The CDR3 is 16 amino acids. The CDR3: CASSQDPLARWETQYF. The CDR3 region has the DNA TGTGCCAGCAGCCAAGATCCCCTAGCTCGATGGGAGACCCAGTACTTC.

The chain links TRBV27 to TRBJ2-1; 9 bases line up with TRBD2. This CDR3 spans 13 amino acids. CDR1 is MNHEY and CDR2 is SMNVEV in the germline V gene (reference sequence). After removal of 8 bases from V and 8 bases from J, the junction contained 7 bases not matched to a gene. The CDR3 region is CASWRGGIYEQFF. CDR3 in DNA: TGTGCCAGCTGGCGGGGGGGCATCTATGAGCAGTTCTTC.